This T cell receptor beta chain was sequenced in a study of blood T cell repertoires in COVID-19. Looking at the study overall: There were acute and convalescent COVID-19 samples, and they came from the United States, Italy and Spain. PBMCs, B-cell-depleted T cells, or T cells were the source of the cDNA or gDNA that made up the material.

CDR3 length: 11 residues. Deletions cut 5 bases from V and 2 bases from J, with 6 bases between. Germline CDR1 and CDR2: GTSNPN and SVGIG (reference sequence). The repertoire was sequenced with immunoSEQ multiplex PCR; TCRdb's copy has only in-frame clones and lacks some. The sample carries 250,000 or so clones, roughly 89% recorded once. The sample taken for sequencing was peripheral blood. This clonotype originated in a woman aged 25-40 years with active or convalescent COVID-19. This chain joins TRBV30 and TRBJ1-2; D gene ambiguous. The CDR3 loop is CAWGRNYGYTF. For the CDR3, the DNA is TGTGCCTGGGGTCGGAACTATGGCTACACCTTC.